These 16 T cell receptor beta chains were all obtained from the same sample, sequenced in a study of blood T cells in healthy people across ages. Then a second PCR, running roughly 6 to 11 cycles, was carried out with a sample-barcoded 5' primer and a J-beta primer mix. TCRdb re-called the 5' RACE reads with MiXCR, one entry per CDR3 protein. The sample lists over 600,000 distinct CDR3 sequences, 21% occurring once. The sample was blood. The source of these receptors is a man in his sixties or seventies in good health.

The chain links TRBV5-1 to TRBJ2-3; D uncertain. Trimming took off 0 bases at V and 0 bases at J, with 11 bases between the two ends. The CDR3 runs 16 residues. Germline V lookup: CDR1 SGHRS, CDR2 YFSETQ. CDR3: CASSLGGTGSTDTQYF. In DNA, the CDR3 is TGCGCCAGCAGCTTGGGGGGTACCGGGAGCACAGATACGCAGTATTTT.

This clonotype was seen a handful of times. J is TRBJ2-3 and V is TRBV4-3; D remains unclear. Looked up from germline, CDR1 is LGHNA and CDR2 is YSLEER. CDR3 size: 16 residues. V was shortened by 0 bases and J by 0 bases, with 10 bases between the two germline ends. The CDR3 DNA follows: TGCGCCAGCAGCCAAGATTTACAGATTAGCACAGATACGCAGTATTTT. It specifies CASSQDLQISTDTQYF.

This clonotype was detected a few times. The gene calls are TRBV30 and TRBJ2-5, with D unresolved. The tail of the sequence fits TRBJ2-1 better, so the J call may be wrong. The CDR3 contains 12 residues. Germline values: CDR1 GTSNPN, CDR2 SVGIG (reference sequence). The CDR3 DNA reads as TGTGCCTGGGCCGGAATAGTCAATGAGCAGTTCTTC. Residues: CAWAGIVNEQFF.

The genes are TRBV12-3 or TRBV12-4 and TRBJ1-1, with D perhaps TRBD1 (5 bases). The CDR3 is 16 residues long. The germline V and J ends were trimmed by 8 bases and 3 bases, with 22 bases remaining between them. CDR3 nucleotides: TGTGCCAGCCTCCCTGGGGGTGGCGCCGTATACACTGAAGCTTTCTTT. This encodes CASLPGGGAVYTEAFF.

The rearrangement uses TRBV5-1 and TRBJ1-4, with 7 bases matching TRBD1. The junction had 3 bases not matched to a gene; V was cut back by 5 bases and J by 2 bases. CDR3 length equals 14 residues. Germline CDR1 SGHRS, CDR2 YFSETQ. The CDR3 loop reads CASRTGPTNEKLFF. As DNA, the CDR3 is TGCGCCAGCAGGACAGGGCCCACTAATGAAAAACTGTTTTTT.

V is TRBV11-2 and J is TRBJ1-2; D call uncertain. Germline-derived CDR1 and CDR2 are SGHAT and FQNNGV. V lost 0 bases to trimming and J lost 4 bases, with 9 bases between them. There are 14 residues in the CDR3. In nucleotides, the CDR3 is TGTGCCAGCAGCTTAGATGCGGCGGTCTATGGCTACACCTTC. It is translated as CASSLDAAVYGYTF.

The chain employs TRBV6-6 and TRBJ2-3; 8 bases align to TRBD1. The CDR3 sequence is 14 residues long. Losses at the gene ends were 6 bases for V and 6 bases for J; bases not matched to a gene: 8. Germline V gene lookup returns CDR1 MNHNY and CDR2 SVGAGI (reference sequence). CDR3 loop: CASRRQGNIDTQYF. As DNA, the CDR3 is TGTGCCAGCAGGAGACAGGGGAATATCGATACGCAGTATTTT.

The chain has TRBV20-1 and TRBJ2-5; D is ambiguous. V shed 3 bases and J shed 0 bases, with 8 bases lying between them. From germline, CDR1 is DFQATT and CDR2 SNEGSKA (reference sequence). This CDR3 spans 13 amino acids. CDR3: CSASEEYQETQYF. The CDR3 nucleotides are TGCAGTGCTAGTGAGGAGTACCAAGAGACCCAGTACTTC.

The gene calls are TRBV30 and TRBJ1-4; D is perhaps TRBD1 (5 bases). The germline CDR1 and CDR2 sequences are GTSNPN and SVGIG (reference sequence). Deletions cut 2 bases from V and 3 bases from J, with 13 bases between. There are 15 residues in the CDR3. CDR3 nucleotides: TGTGCCTGGAGTTCTTCAGGGATACCTAATGAAAAACTGTTTTTT. This encodes CAWSSSGIPNEKLFF.

Of note for this clonotype: One junction end does not reproduce the germline sequence, and a read error may be involved. The rearrangement uses TRBV20-1 and TRBJ2-4; D uncertain. Germline assignment: CDR1 DFQATT and CDR2 SNEGSKA (reference sequence). The CDR3 runs to 14 residues. The CDR3 loop is CSARVGQAKNIQYF. The DNA for the CDR3 is TGCAGTGCAAGAGTCGGGCAAGCCAAAAACATTCAGTACTTC.

V usage is TRBV9 and J usage is TRBJ1-2; D possibly corresponds to TRBD1 (5 bases). The CDR3 is made up of 13 amino acids. The germline V and J ends were trimmed by 4 bases and 4 bases, with 11 bases remaining between them. Germline V gene lookup returns CDR1 SGDLS and CDR2 YYNGEE. The CDR3 DNA sequence: TGTGCCAGCAGCTCAGGGCCGACCTATGGCTACACCTTC. Its translation: CASSSGPTYGYTF.

In this sample, this clonotype turned up many times. V usage is TRBV2 and J usage is TRBJ2-5, with 8 bases matching TRBD2. Germline V lookup: CDR1 SNHLY, CDR2 FYNNEI. The CDR3 totals 15 residues. Trimming took 5 bases from V and 0 from J; bases not matched to a gene: 5. The CDR3 sequence: CASSQTSVDQETQYF. The DNA for the CDR3 is TGTGCCAGCAGTCAGACTAGCGTAGACCAAGAGACCCAGTACTTC. The whole variable domain, filled in from reference TRBV2 and TRBJ2-5, reads EPEVTQTPSHQVTQMGQEVILRCVPISNHLYFYWYRQILGQKVEFLVSFYNNEISEKSEIFDDQFSVERPDGSNFTLKIRSTKLEDSAMYFCASSQTSVDQETQYFGPGTRLLVL.

V gene TRBV6-2 or TRBV6-3 combines with J gene TRBJ2-1; possibly TRBD2 for D (6 bases). The CDR3 is 16 amino acids. From germline, CDR1 is MNHEY and CDR2 SVGEGT. The V end was cut by 6 bases, the J end by 0 bases, with 15 bases between. CDR3 bases: TGTGCCAGCAGCTTGACTAGTCCTCGCTCCTACAATGAGCAGTTCTTC. Translating gives CASSLTSPRSYNEQFF.

Only a few counts were recorded for this clonotype. J is TRBJ2-5 and V is TRBV12-3 or TRBV12-4; no reliable D call. The DNA end favors TRBJ2-7, so the J call may be wrong. The CDR3 extends over 15 amino acids. The CDR3 reads CASSLGKGLRNEQYF. The CDR3 DNA reads as TGTGCCAGCAGTTTAGGGAAAGGTTTGCGGAACGAGCAGTACTTC.

This clonotype was counted between two and nine times. V gene TRBV5-1 combines with J gene TRBJ2-2; 8 positions match TRBD1. The CDR3 extends over 14 amino acids. Trimming at V came to 4 bases and at J to 7 bases, leaving 6 bases not matched to a gene. Germline V gene lookup returns CDR1 SGHRS and CDR2 YFSETQ. Here the CDR3 DNA reads TGCGCCAGCAGCGTGGACAGGGATGTCGGGGAGCTGTTTTTT. Amino acid sequence: CASSVDRDVGELFF.

This clonotype was recorded a few times. Germline is not matched at one junction end, which may reflect a read error. V is TRBV3-1 and J is TRBJ2-4, with TRBD2 identical over 8 bases. The CDR3 extends over 16 amino acids. Germline V lookup: CDR1 LGHDT, CDR2 YNNKEL (reference sequence). In DNA form, the CDR3 reads TGTGCCAGCAGCGGCGGGACTAGTCTAGCCAAAAACATCCAGTACTTC. Translating it yields CASSGGTSLAKNIQYF.